This note documents a single TCR beta chain sequence. The data are from a study of shared clonotypes between healthy human individuals. This table comes from immunoSEQ multiplex PCR, and its TCRdb copy is limited to in-frame clones, with some not included. Here the sample spans 980,000 or so clones, 76% being singletons. This CDR3 spans 13 amino acids. The J segment lost 1 base and the V segment lost 7 bases, leaving 3 bases of the junction unmatched. Germline V gene lookup returns CDR1 MDHEN and CDR2 SYDVKM. The V call is TRBV28, the J call TRBJ2-7, with 8 nucleotides matching TRBD1. Source material: memory CD4+ T cells sorted from blood. Noted subset: CD45RA-negative fraction. This clonotype originated in a young man in good health. DNA for the CDR3: TGTGCCAGCATCAACAGGGGGTCCTACGAGCAGTACTTC. As protein: CASINRGSYEQYF.